These 27 T cell receptor beta chains were all obtained from the same sample, sequenced in a study of early T cells in non-severe SARS-CoV-2 infection. TCRdb itself ran the 5' RACE reads through MiXCR, one entry per CDR3 protein. This table holds 55,000 to 85,000 distinct CDR3 sequences, approximately 12% found once. Sequencing was done on a sample of whole blood. Receptors were obtained from an adult who was a healthcare worker with PCR-confirmed SARS-CoV-2 infection or an uninfected control (not recorded which).

The CDR3 is CSVVGVAGYEQYF. The CDR3 DNA follows: TGCAGCGTCGTGGGGGTAGCGGGCTACGAGCAGTACTTC. V is TRBV29-1 and J is TRBJ2-7; 7 bases agree with TRBD2. The CDR3 spans 13 residues. From germline, CDR1 is SQVTM and CDR2 ANQGSEA. The V segment lost 6 bases and the J segment 3 bases; nucleotides outside the gene matches: 8.

This clonotype was found many times. The V gene is TRBV30, the J gene TRBJ1-2; no firm D call. The CDR3 is made up of 14 amino acids. CDR1 and CDR2 (germline): GTSNPN, SVGIG (reference sequence). V lost 5 bases to trimming and J lost 4 bases, with 17 bases between them. In DNA form, the CDR3 reads TGTGCCTGGGGAGGGTTCGCACAGTTCTATGGCTACACCTTC. This codes for CAWGGFAQFYGYTF.

This clonotype was counted only a few times. The V and J genes are TRBV2 and TRBJ2-1; D ambiguous. Trimming pared 7 bases from V and 13 bases from J, leaving 11 bases between. CDR3 length equals 10 residues. CDR1 and CDR2 (germline): SNHLY, FYNNEI. In DNA form, the CDR3 reads TGTGCCAGCACCGTGGGAACCCAGTTCTTC. Translation gives CASTVGTQFF.

This clonotype was observed a handful of times. The V call is TRBV18, the J call TRBJ1-1; unclear D gene. Per germline, CDR1 KGHSH and CDR2 LQKENI. The CDR3 length is 13 residues. The V end was cut by 2 bases, the J end by 5 bases, with 9 bases between. CDR3 nucleotides: TGTGCCAGCTCACCATATTCACGGACTGAAGCTTTCTTT. It translates to CASSPYSRTEAFF.

The table lists this clonotype with a few counts. The rearrangement links TRBV29-1 to TRBJ1-3, with D uncertain. V was cut by 4 bases and J by 0 bases, with 4 bases left in between. CDR3 length: 12 residues. Per the germline V gene, CDR1 is SQVTM and CDR2 is ANQGSEA. DNA of the CDR3: TGCAGCGTTGTCACCTCTGGAAACACCATATATTTT. Protein: CSVVTSGNTIYF.

For the CDR3, the DNA is TGTGCCAGCAGTTTCCAAACAGCCTACGAGCAGTACTTC. It is translated as CASSFQTAYEQYF. This sequence joins TRBV27 and TRBJ2-7; the D is unclear. Trimming removed 3 bases from V and 2 bases from J, with 8 bases in between. The CDR3 runs to 13 residues. Looked up from germline, CDR1 is MNHEY and CDR2 is SMNVEV (reference sequence).

The rearrangement links TRBV21-1 to TRBJ1-5; the D call in the table, TRBD1, was not verified against the DNA. TRBV21-1 is recorded as a pseudogene. This CDR3 is 19 amino acids long. This CDR3 reads CASSTREAGAGFSNQPQHF. CDR3 nucleotides: TGTGCCAGCAGCACCCGGGAGGCCGGGGCCGGATTTAGCAATCAGCCCCAGCATTTT.

This clonotype occurred a few times. V is TRBV28 and J is TRBJ1-5, with TRBD1 identical over 8 bases. Germline V gene lookup returns CDR1 MDHEN and CDR2 SYDVKM. V gave up 6 bases and J gave up 4 bases; unmatched junction bases: 11. CDR3 length: 16 residues. The CDR3 reads CASSPALDRVNQPQHF. In DNA form, the CDR3 reads TGTGCCAGCAGCCCCGCCTTGGACAGGGTAAATCAGCCCCAGCATTTT.

This clonotype was counted between two and nine times. The chain has TRBV27 and TRBJ2-7; D is unclear. The CDR3 is made up of 13 amino acids. Germline loops: CDR1 MNHEY, CDR2 SMNVEV (reference sequence). V lost 0 bases to trimming and J lost 4 bases, with 7 bases between them. The CDR3 DNA is TGTGCCAGCAGTTTATCTTCAGCGTACGAGCAGTACTTC. It encodes CASSLSSAYEQYF.

A few counts support this clonotype. The chain joins TRBV18 to TRBJ2-1; TRBD1 matches 12 bases. Germline CDR1 is KGHSH and CDR2 is LQKENI. V dropped 3 bases and J dropped 2; count of bases not matched to a gene: 11. CDR3 length equals 19 residues. The CDR3: CASSPGTGGTSGPYNEQFF. Here the CDR3 DNA reads TGTGCCAGCTCACCCGGGACAGGGGGCACTAGCGGACCCTACAATGAGCAGTTCTTC. Supplemented by reference TRBV18 and TRBJ2-1, the full variable domain reads NAGVMQNPRHLVRRRGQEARLRCSPMKGHSHVYWYRQLPEEGLKFMVYLQKENIIDESGMPKERFSAEFPKEGPSILRIQQVVRGDSAAYFCASSPGTGGTSGPYNEQFFGPGTRLTVL.

This chain joins TRBV30 and TRBJ2-1, with 8 nucleotides matching TRBD2. Germline V lookup: CDR1 GTSNPN, CDR2 SVGIG (reference sequence). The ends lost 8 bases at V and 3 bases at J; junction bases unmatched: 9. The CDR3 totals 14 residues. CDR3 coding DNA: TGTGCCGCCTCGCGGGGGGCGGGCTACAATGAGCAGTTCTTC. It is translated as CAASRGAGYNEQFF.

CDR3 sequence (DNA): TGTGCCAGCAGCTTGGGTTTCAAGGAGCAGTACTTC. This sequence encodes CASSLGFKEQYF. This chain connects TRBV11-2 to TRBJ2-7; D gene uncertain. V shed 3 bases and J shed 7 bases, with 10 bases lying between them. CDR1 and CDR2 (germline): SGHAT, FQNNGV. The CDR3 sequence is 12 residues long.

Only a few counts were recorded for this clonotype. This chain connects TRBV7-2 to TRBJ2-3; D remains ambiguous. The CDR3 runs 14 residues. V was clipped by 5 bases and J by 0 bases, with 9 bases between them. Germline CDR1 is SGHTA and CDR2 is FQGNSA. In DNA, the CDR3 is TGTGCCAGCAGCCCCCAAAGGAGCACAGATACGCAGTATTTT. Amino acid sequence: CASSPQRSTDTQYF.

The chain uses TRBV20-1 and TRBJ2-1, with D perhaps being TRBD1 or TRBD2 (6 bases each). Per germline, CDR1 DFQATT and CDR2 SNEGSKA (reference sequence). Trimming left V 3 bases short and J 0 bases short, with 18 bases between. This CDR3 is 17 amino acids long. CDR3: CSASSKGGGASYNEQFF. The CDR3 DNA reads TGCAGTGCTAGCTCGAAGGGGGGCGGAGCCTCCTACAATGAGCAGTTCTTC.

The V and J genes are TRBV7-9 and TRBJ2-5; D might be TRBD2 (6 bases). Germline-derived CDR1 and CDR2 are SEHNR and FQNEAQ (reference sequence). Trimming removed 1 base from V and 4 bases from J, with 16 bases in between. The CDR3 totals 16 residues. The CDR3 is CASSLVGGPHTETQYF. CDR3 DNA sequence: TGTGCCAGCAGCTTAGTCGGAGGGCCCCACACAGAGACCCAGTACTTC. The full variable domain, its missing parts supplied by reference TRBV7-9 and TRBJ2-5, is DTGVSQNPRHKITKRGQNVTFRCDPISEHNRLYWYRQTLGQGPEFLTYFQNEAQLEKSRLLSDRFSAERPKGSFSTLEIQRTEQGDSAMYLCASSLVGGPHTETQYFGPGTRLLVL.

The table lists this clonotype with a few counts. This chain connects TRBV11-2 to TRBJ2-1; 7 nucleotides align to TRBD2. Germline V CDR1 and CDR2: SGHAT, FQNNGV. This CDR3 is built from 12 residues. With 8 bases clipped from V and 5 bases from J, the junction kept 3 bases outside the gene matches. The CDR3 DNA reads TGTGCCAGCGGAAGCGGGAACAATGAGCAGTTCTTC. It yields the protein CASGSGNNEQFF. The full variable domain, rest sourced from reference TRBV11-2 and TRBJ2-1, is EAGVAQSPRYKIIEKRQSVAFWCNPISGHATLYWYQQILGQGPKLLIQFQNNGVVDDSQLPKDRFSAERLKGVDSTLKIQPAKLEDSAVYLCASGSGNNEQFFGPGTRLTVL.

A word on this clonotype: This CDR3 fails to terminate in the conserved phenylalanine or tryptophan, so it likely reflects a read error. This chain joins TRBV5-1 and TRBJ1-1; unclear D gene. The germline V gene has CDR1 SGHRS and CDR2 YFSETQ. The CDR3 has 13 residues. V lost 2 bases, J lost 4 bases, and 9 bases lay in between. The CDR3 DNA is TGCGCCAGCAGCTTTTCAGAAGGCACTGAAGCTTTCTAT. Its protein is CASSFSEGTEAFY.

With regard to this clonotype: A much more abundant neighbour one base away suggests this may be a read error. The chain employs TRBV11-3 and TRBJ2-5; TRBD2 aligns across 7 bases. From germline, CDR1 is SGHNT and CDR2 YENEEA. The CDR3 has 16 residues. The DNA of the CDR3 is TGTACCAGCAGCCGGGAGGACGGCCCTCTGGGGGAGACCCAGTACTTC. Its protein is CTSSREDGPLGETQYF.

This clonotype occurred many times. The rearrangement links TRBV14 to TRBJ2-1, with a weak D call TRBD1 (6 bases). Germline V lookup: CDR1 SGHDN, CDR2 FVKESK. This CDR3 region has 14 residues. Trimming took off 1 base at V and 3 bases at J, with 7 bases between the two ends. The CDR3, as DNA: TGTGCCAGCAGCCAAGCGGGACACTACAATGAGCAGTTCTTC. It specifies CASSQAGHYNEQFF.

Comments on this clonotype: The germline gene is not matched at one end of the junction; a read error may be the cause. The chain employs TRBV7-7 and TRBJ2-2, with TRBD2 identical over 11 bases. The CDR3 is 16 residues long. The V gene's germline CDR1 is SSHAT and CDR2 FNYEAQ (reference sequence). This chain's CDR3 is CASSLTSGINTGELFF. The CDR3 nucleotides read TGTGCTAGCAGCCTGACTAGCGGGATCAACACCGGGGAGCTGTTTTTT.

There are a few counts of this clonotype. This rearrangement joins TRBV18 to TRBJ1-6, with TRBD1 as a possible D gene (6 bases). Germline V gene sequence: CDR1 KGHSH, CDR2 LQKENI. CDR3 length equals 15 residues. V was pared by 3 bases and J by 2 bases, with 8 bases between. The CDR3 nucleotides read TGTGCCAGCTCACCCGACAGGACCTATAATTCACCCCTCCACTTT. Translation gives CASSPDRTYNSPLHF. The complete variable domain, with remaining parts taken from reference TRBV18 and TRBJ1-6, reads NAGVMQNPRHLVRRRGQEARLRCSPMKGHSHVYWYRQLPEEGLKFMVYLQKENIIDESGMPKERFSAEFPKEGPSILRIQQVVRGDSAAYFCASSPDRTYNSPLHFGNGTRLTVT.

In its sample, this clonotype was seen a few times. The J gene is TRBJ1-5, the V gene TRBV20-1, with a possible D match to TRBD1 (5 bases). The length of the CDR3 is 14 residues. Germline values: CDR1 DFQATT, CDR2 SNEGSKA (reference sequence). Trimming pared 4 bases from V and 2 bases from J, leaving 12 bases between. The CDR3 loop is CSATGQSGNQPQHF. CDR3 DNA sequence: TGCAGTGCTACCGGACAATCAGGCAATCAGCCCCAGCATTTT.

The sample holds a few counts of this clonotype. V usage is TRBV11-2 and J usage is TRBJ2-4; 12 nucleotides line up with TRBD2. Germline V CDR1 and CDR2: SGHAT, FQNNGV. V gave up 6 bases and J gave up 7 bases; unmatched junction bases: 7. The CDR3 extends over 15 amino acids. For the CDR3, the DNA is TGTGCCAGCAGACGACTAGCGGGAGTGGGCAACATTCAGTACTTC. Protein: CASRRLAGVGNIQYF.

Ten or more counts support this clonotype. The chain has TRBV6-1 and TRBJ1-5, with 7 bases matching TRBD1. Trimming cost V 5 bases and J 3 bases; bases outside gene matches: 7. Germline lookup yields CDR1 MNHNS and CDR2 SASEGT. This CDR3 is 15 amino acids long. The CDR3 loop is CASSPGGQYNQPQHF. The CDR3 nucleotides read TGTGCCAGCAGTCCGGGGGGACAGTACAATCAGCCCCAGCATTTT.

This chain uses TRBV2 with TRBJ2-3; TRBD2 aligns across 11 bases. The junction had 13 bases not matched to a gene; V was cut back by 3 bases and J by 11 bases. CDR1 SNHLY and CDR2 FYNNEI come from the germline V gene. This CDR3 comprises 16 residues. For the CDR3, the DNA is TGTGCCAGCAGTGATAACGCACTAGCGGGGGTAGTGTGGCAGTATTTT. It is translated as CASSDNALAGVVWQYF.

Points on this clonotype: A much bigger clone sits one base away, suggesting this may be a read error. The genes are TRBV6-1 and TRBJ2-3; possibly TRBD2 for D (6 bases). The CDR3 contains 12 residues. Per the germline V gene, CDR1 is MNHNS and CDR2 is SASEGT. The CDR3 region has the DNA TGTGCCGGCAGCCGGGAGAGAGCCCCCCGGTATTTT. It is translated as CAGSRERAPRYF.

This clonotype was counted ten times or more. This chain joins TRBV21-1 and TRBJ2-3; the D segment call TRBD2 is taken from the table without a DNA check. TRBV21-1 is a pseudogene. The length of the CDR3 is 16 residues. CDR3 protein: CASRNRTGRSTDTQYF. CDR3 nucleotides: TGTGCCAGCAGGAATAGGACCGGGAGGAGCACAGATACGCAGTATTTT.